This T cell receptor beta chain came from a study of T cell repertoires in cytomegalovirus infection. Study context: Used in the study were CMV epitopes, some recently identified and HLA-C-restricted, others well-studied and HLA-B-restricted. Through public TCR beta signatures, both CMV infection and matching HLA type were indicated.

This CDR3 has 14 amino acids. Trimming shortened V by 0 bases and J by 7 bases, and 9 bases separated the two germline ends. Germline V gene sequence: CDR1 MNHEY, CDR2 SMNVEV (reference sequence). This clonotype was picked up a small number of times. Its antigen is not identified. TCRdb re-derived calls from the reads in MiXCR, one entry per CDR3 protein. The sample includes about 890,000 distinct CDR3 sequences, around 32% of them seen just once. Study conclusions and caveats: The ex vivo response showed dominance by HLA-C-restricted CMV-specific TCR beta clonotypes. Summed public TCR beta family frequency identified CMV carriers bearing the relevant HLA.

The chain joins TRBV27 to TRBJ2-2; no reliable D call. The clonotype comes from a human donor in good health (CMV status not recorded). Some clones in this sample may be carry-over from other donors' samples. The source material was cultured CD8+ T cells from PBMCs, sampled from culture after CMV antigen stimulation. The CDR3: CASSLSGGYGELFF. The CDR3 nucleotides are TGTGCCAGCAGTTTATCGGGCGGCTACGGGGAGCTGTTTTTT.